The 17 T cell receptor beta chains below come from one sample, sequenced in a study of shared clonotypes between healthy human individuals. Clones were sequenced by immunoSEQ multiplex PCR, and TCRdb holds only the in-frame ones, with some missing. Here the sample spans about 1,500,000 clones, approximately 97% being singletons. Sequenced input: naive CD4+ T cells sorted from blood. The subset: CD45RA+ positively selected. Receptors were obtained from a young man in good health.

V gene TRBV28 combines with J gene TRBJ2-6; D uncertain. The length of the CDR3 is 15 residues. Trimming shortened V by 7 bases and J by 4 bases, and 14 bases separated the two germline ends. In germline, CDR1 is MDHEN, CDR2 SYDVKM. The CDR3: CASTLEGSGANVLTF. In DNA form, the CDR3 reads TGTGCCAGCACTCTTGAAGGTTCCGGGGCCAACGTCCTGACTTTC.

This chain uses TRBV5-5 with TRBJ2-3, with D unresolved. There are 15 residues in the CDR3. Between the trimmed V and J ends, which lost 3 bases and 2 bases, there was a span of 13 bases. Looked up from germline, CDR1 is SGHKS and CDR2 is YYEKEE (reference sequence). The CDR3 reads CASSSGPFDTDTQYF. The CDR3 DNA sequence: TGTGCCAGCAGCTCTGGGCCGTTCGACACAGATACGCAGTATTTT.

V is TRBV6-4 and J is TRBJ2-6; the D call may be TRBD1 or TRBD2 (5 bases each). The germline CDR1 and CDR2 sequences are MRHNA and SNTAGT. The CDR3 sequence is 20 residues long. V lost 0 bases and J 2 bases, leaving 20 bases between the germline ends. CDR3 sequence (DNA): TGTGCCAGCAGTGACTCGAGGGTCCGCGACAGCACAACTGGGGCCAACGTCCTGACTTTC. Its protein product is CASSDSRVRDSTTGANVLTF.

This chain connects TRBV29-1 to TRBJ2-5; 11 bases align to TRBD2. Germline lookup yields CDR1 SQVTM and CDR2 ANQGSEA. V was pared by 4 bases and J by 5 bases, with 6 bases of the junction left unmatched. CDR3 size: 14 residues. CDR3 sequence reads: CSVASGRRGETQYF. The CDR3 DNA sequence: TGCAGCGTTGCTAGCGGGAGGAGGGGGGAGACCCAGTACTTC.

In its sample, this clone was seen once. The chain links TRBV11-3 to TRBJ2-7, with D unclear. Germline lookup yields CDR1 SGHNT and CDR2 YENEEA. Trimming cost V 5 bases and J 2 bases, with 4 bases left between them. The CDR3 is 11 residues long. The CDR3 nucleotides are TGTGCCAGCAGCGCCCCCTACGAGCAGTACTTC. Translation gives CASSAPYEQYF.

The gene calls are TRBV10-2 and TRBJ2-1; the match to TRBD1 covers 7 bases. V lost 2 bases, J lost 7 bases, and 11 bases stayed unmatched. The CDR3 sequence is 16 residues long. From germline, CDR1 is WSHSY and CDR2 SAAADI. CDR3 nucleotides: TGCGCCAGCAGTGAGACAAGGGGGCGTTATGATAATGAGCAGTTCTTC. It specifies CASSETRGRYDNEQFF.

This chain connects TRBV18 to TRBJ1-2; D not certain. CDR3 size: 11 residues. The V gene lost 4 bases and the J gene lost 6 bases, with 6 bases spanning the gap. Germline CDR1 is KGHSH and CDR2 is LQKENI. CDR3 sequence (DNA): TGTGCCAGCTCACTGAACGATGGCTACACCTTC. Protein: CASSLNDGYTF. The full variable domain, with the rest looked up from reference TRBV18 and TRBJ1-2, is NAGVMQNPRHLVRRRGQEARLRCSPMKGHSHVYWYRQLPEEGLKFMVYLQKENIIDESGMPKERFSAEFPKEGPSILRIQQVVRGDSAAYFCASSLNDGYTFGSGTRLTVV.

This chain links TRBV9 with TRBJ2-4; D remains ambiguous. V lost 6 bases, J lost 8 bases, and 24 bases lay in between. This CDR3 contains 16 residues. The germline V gene has CDR1 SGDLS and CDR2 YYNGEE. The DNA for the CDR3 is TGTGCCAGCAACCAACCCGGTGGAAGGTCCAAGGACATTCAGTACTTC. Translating it yields CASNQPGGRSKDIQYF.

The chain combines TRBV11-3 with TRBJ2-2, with 15 bases lining up with TRBD2. The CDR3 runs to 17 residues. V lost 5 bases, J lost 4 bases, and 5 bases stayed unmatched. Germline V gives CDR1 SGHNT, CDR2 YENEEA. The CDR3: CASSRGGLAGGTGELFF. Here the CDR3 DNA reads TGTGCCAGCAGCCGTGGGGGACTAGCGGGAGGCACCGGGGAGCTGTTTTTT. Together with reference TRBV11-3 and TRBJ2-2, the CDR3 gives the full variable domain: EAGVVQSPRYKIIEKKQPVAFWCNPISGHNTLYWYLQNLGQGPELLIRYENEEAVDDSQLPKDRFSAERLKGVDSTLKIQPAELGDSAVYLCASSRGGLAGGTGELFFGEGSRLTVL.

V gene TRBV27 combines with J gene TRBJ2-1; 8 bases line up with TRBD2. Trimming cost V 4 bases and J 0 bases; bases outside gene matches: 8. Germline-derived CDR1 and CDR2 are MNHEY and SMNVEV (reference sequence). CDR3 length: 17 residues. The CDR3 protein is CASSSLTGGSSYNEQFF. The CDR3 DNA reads as TGTGCCAGCAGTTCGCTAACGGGAGGGAGCTCCTACAATGAGCAGTTCTTC.

DNA of the CDR3: TGTGCCAGCAGCTTAGCGGGACTTGGCATGTCCGATACGCAGTATTTT. Translated, it gives CASSLAGLGMSDTQYF. The V gene is TRBV7-8, the J gene TRBJ2-3, with a possible D match to TRBD2 (6 bases). The CDR3 is made up of 16 amino acids. The V end lost 0 bases, the J end lost 6 bases, and 16 bases lay between the germline ends. From germline, CDR1 is SGHVS and CDR2 FQNEAQ.

Only a few counts were recorded for this clone. The rearrangement uses TRBV19 and TRBJ2-7; TRBD1 aligns across 8 bases. Germline V gene lookup returns CDR1 LNHDA and CDR2 SQIVND (reference sequence). The CDR3 is 15 residues long. Trimming cost V 3 bases and J 6 bases; bases outside gene matches: 10. The CDR3 sequence is CASSIPRTGMVEQYF. In nucleotides, the CDR3 is TGTGCCAGTAGTATCCCCAGGACAGGGATGGTCGAGCAGTACTTC.

The chain has TRBV7-8 and TRBJ2-7; tentative D call: TRBD2 (5 bases). V lost 1 base to trimming and J lost 0 bases, with 10 bases between them. The CDR3 has 15 amino acids. CDR1 is SGHVS and CDR2 is FQNEAQ in the germline V gene. As DNA, the CDR3 is TGTGCCAGCAGCTTAGAGGGCGGGTTCTCCTACGAGCAGTACTTC. As protein: CASSLEGGFSYEQYF.

The rearrangement links TRBV6-5 to TRBJ1-2, with TRBD1 as a possible D gene (5 bases). In germline, CDR1 is MNHEY, CDR2 SVGAGI. The CDR3 runs 14 residues. V was shortened by 10 bases and J by 2 bases, with 17 bases between the two germline ends. The CDR3 protein is CATARQGRNYGYTF. CDR3 in DNA: TGTGCCACCGCCCGGCAGGGACGAAACTATGGCTACACCTTC.

The chain links TRBV5-6 to TRBJ2-3, with D uncertain. With 4 bases removed from V and 10 bases from J, the gap between germline ends came to 13 bases. From germline, CDR1 is SGHDT and CDR2 YYEEEE. This CDR3 is built from 12 residues. The CDR3: CASSLKAPAQYF. The CDR3 DNA is TGTGCCAGCAGCCTTAAGGCTCCTGCGCAGTATTTT.

This rearrangement joins TRBV19 to TRBJ1-2, with TRBD1 matching over 10 bases. CDR3 length equals 14 residues. Germline CDR1 and CDR2: LNHDA and SQIVND (reference sequence). V was pared by 4 bases and J by 7 bases, with 6 bases of the junction left unmatched. Written as DNA, the CDR3 is TGTGCCAGTAGTACACCGGGACAGGGGCTTGGCTACACCTTC. It translates to CASSTPGQGLGYTF.

V and J are TRBV28 and TRBJ2-5, with 11 bases matching TRBD2. CDR1 is MDHEN, CDR2 SYDVKM, per germline. The junction had 8 bases not matched to a gene; V was cut back by 5 bases and J by 6 bases. There are 15 residues in the CDR3. DNA of the CDR3: TGTGCCAGCAGTCGGACTAGCGGGTCGGTAAAGACCCAGTACTTC. Encoded protein: CASSRTSGSVKTQYF.